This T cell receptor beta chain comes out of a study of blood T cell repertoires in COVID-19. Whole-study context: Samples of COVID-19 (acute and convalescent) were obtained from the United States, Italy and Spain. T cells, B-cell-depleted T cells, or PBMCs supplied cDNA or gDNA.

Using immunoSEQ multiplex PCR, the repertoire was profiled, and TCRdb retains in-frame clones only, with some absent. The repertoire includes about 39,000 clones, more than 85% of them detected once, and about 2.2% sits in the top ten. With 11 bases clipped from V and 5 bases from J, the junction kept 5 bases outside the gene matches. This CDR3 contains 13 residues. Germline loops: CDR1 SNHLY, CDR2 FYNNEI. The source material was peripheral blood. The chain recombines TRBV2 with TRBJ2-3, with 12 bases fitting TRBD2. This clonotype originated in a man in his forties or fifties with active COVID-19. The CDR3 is CAGLAGKGDTQYF. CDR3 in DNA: TGTGCCGGACTAGCGGGAAAGGGAGATACGCAGTATTTT.